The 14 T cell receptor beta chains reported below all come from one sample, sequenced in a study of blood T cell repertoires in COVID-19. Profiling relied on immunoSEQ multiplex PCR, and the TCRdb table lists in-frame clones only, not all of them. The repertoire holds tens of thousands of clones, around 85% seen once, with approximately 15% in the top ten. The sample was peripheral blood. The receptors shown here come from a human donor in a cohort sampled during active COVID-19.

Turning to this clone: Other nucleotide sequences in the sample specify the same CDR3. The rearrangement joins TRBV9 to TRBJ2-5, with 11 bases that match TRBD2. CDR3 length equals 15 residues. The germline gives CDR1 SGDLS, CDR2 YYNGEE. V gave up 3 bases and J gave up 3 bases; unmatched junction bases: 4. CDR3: CASSGRLAGKETQYF. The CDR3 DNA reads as TGTGCCAGCAGCGGACGACTAGCGGGAAAAGAGACCCAGTACTTC.

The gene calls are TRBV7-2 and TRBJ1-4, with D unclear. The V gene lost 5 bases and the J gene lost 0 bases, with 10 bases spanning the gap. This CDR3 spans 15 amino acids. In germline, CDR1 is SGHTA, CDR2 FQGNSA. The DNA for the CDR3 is TGTGCCAGCAGCCCGTACAGATCAACTAATGAAAAACTGTTTTTT. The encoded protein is CASSPYRSTNEKLFF.

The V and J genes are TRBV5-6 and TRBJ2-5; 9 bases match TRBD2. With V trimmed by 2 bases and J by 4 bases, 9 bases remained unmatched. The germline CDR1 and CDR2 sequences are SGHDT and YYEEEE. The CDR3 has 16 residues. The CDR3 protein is CASSLNLAGAPETQYF. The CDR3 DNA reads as TGTGCCAGCAGCTTAAACTTAGCGGGAGCCCCAGAGACCCAGTACTTC. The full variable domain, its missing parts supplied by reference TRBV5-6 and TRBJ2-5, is DAGVTQSPTHLIKTRGQQVTLRCSPKSGHDTVSWYQQALGQGPQFIFQYYEEEERQRGNFPDRFSGHQFPNYSSELNVNALLLGDSALYLCASSLNLAGAPETQYFGPGTRLLVL.

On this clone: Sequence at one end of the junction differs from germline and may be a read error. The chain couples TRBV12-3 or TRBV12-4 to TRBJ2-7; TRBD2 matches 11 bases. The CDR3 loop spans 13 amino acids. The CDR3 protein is CASSLAGGYEQYF. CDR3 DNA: TGTGCCAGCAGTCTAGCGGGAGGTTACGAGCAGTACTTC.

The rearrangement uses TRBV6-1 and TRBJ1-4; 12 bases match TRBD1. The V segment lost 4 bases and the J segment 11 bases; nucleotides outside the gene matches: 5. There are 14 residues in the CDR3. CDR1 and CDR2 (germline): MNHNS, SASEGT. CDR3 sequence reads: CASSAGTGGGKLFF. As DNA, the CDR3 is TGTGCCAGCAGTGCCGGGACAGGGGGCGGTAAACTGTTTTTT.

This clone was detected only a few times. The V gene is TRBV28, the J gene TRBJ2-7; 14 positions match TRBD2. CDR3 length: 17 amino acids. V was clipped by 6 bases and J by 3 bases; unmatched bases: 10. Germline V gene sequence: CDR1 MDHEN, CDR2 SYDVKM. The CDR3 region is CASSETSGRAYIYEQYF. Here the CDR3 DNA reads TGTGCCAGCAGCGAGACTAGCGGGAGGGCCTATATCTACGAGCAGTACTTC.

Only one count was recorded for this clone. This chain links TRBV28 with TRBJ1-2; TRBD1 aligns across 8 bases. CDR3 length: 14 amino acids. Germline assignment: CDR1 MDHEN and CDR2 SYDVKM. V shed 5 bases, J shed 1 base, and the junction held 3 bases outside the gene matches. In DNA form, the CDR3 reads TGTGCCAGCAGTCCAGGGGGCAATAACTATGGCTACACCTTC. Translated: CASSPGGNNYGYTF.

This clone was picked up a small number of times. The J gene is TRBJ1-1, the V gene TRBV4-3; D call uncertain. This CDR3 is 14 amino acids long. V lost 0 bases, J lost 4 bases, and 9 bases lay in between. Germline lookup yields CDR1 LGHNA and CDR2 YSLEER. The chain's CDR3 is CASSQEPGSTEAFF. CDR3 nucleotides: TGCGCCAGCAGCCAAGAACCGGGATCCACTGAAGCTTTCTTT.

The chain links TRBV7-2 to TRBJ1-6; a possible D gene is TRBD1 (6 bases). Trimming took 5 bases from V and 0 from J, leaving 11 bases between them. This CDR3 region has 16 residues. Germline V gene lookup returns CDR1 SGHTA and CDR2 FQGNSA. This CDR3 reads CASSLRGSSYNSPLHF. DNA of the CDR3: TGTGCCAGCAGCCTCAGGGGAAGCTCCTATAATTCACCCCTCCACTTT.

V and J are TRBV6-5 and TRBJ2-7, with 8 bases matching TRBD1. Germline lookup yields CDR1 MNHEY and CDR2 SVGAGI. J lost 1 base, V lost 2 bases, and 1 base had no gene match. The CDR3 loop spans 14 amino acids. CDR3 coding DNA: TGTGCCAGCAGTTACGGACAGGGTTCCTACGAGCAGTACTTC. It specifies CASSYGQGSYEQYF.

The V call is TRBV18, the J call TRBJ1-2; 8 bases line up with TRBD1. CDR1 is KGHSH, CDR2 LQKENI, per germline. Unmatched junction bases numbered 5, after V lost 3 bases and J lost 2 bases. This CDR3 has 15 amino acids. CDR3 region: CASSPWDRPNYGYTF. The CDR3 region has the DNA TGTGCCAGCTCACCTTGGGACAGGCCCAACTATGGCTACACCTTC.

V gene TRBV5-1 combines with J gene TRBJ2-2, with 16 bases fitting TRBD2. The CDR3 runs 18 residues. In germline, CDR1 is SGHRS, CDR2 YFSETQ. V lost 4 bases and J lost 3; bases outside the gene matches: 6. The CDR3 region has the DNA TGCGCCAGCAGCCTGGGACTAGCGGGAGGGACATACACCGGGGAGCTGTTTTTT. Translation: CASSLGLAGGTYTGELFF.

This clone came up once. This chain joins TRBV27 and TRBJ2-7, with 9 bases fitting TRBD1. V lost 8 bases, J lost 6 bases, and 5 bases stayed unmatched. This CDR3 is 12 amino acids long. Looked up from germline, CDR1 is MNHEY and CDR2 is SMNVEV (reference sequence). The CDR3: CASGTGKTEQYF. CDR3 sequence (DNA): TGTGCCAGCGGGACAGGGAAAACCGAGCAGTACTTC.

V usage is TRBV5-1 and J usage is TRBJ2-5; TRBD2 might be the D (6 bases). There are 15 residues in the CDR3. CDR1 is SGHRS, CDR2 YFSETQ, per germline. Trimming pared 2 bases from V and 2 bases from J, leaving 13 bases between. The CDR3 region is CASSFSSRGQETQYF. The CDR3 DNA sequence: TGCGCCAGCAGCTTTAGTAGTCGGGGGCAAGAGACCCAGTACTTC. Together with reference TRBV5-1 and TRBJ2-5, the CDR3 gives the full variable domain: KAGVTQTPRYLIKTRGQQVTLSCSPISGHRSVSWYQQTPGQGLQFLFEYFSETQRNKGNFPGRFSGRQFSNSRSEMNVSTLELGDSALYLCASSFSSRGQETQYFGPGTRLLVL.